The present entry profiles one T cell receptor beta chain with its context. The antigen is not known. This sample is drawn from a study of CD8 T cells in Susac syndrome. Whole-study results and caveats: It was acknowledged in the study that its TCR sequencing and HLA analysis involved a relatively small number of individuals.

In germline, CDR1 is LNHDA, CDR2 SQIVND (reference sequence). This CDR3 comprises 14 residues. V trimming: 6 bases; J trimming: 5 bases; junction bases outside the gene matches: 7. The T cells that were sequenced for TCR beta were CD8+ and CD4+ cells from blood. An input of 0.5 to 1 ug of RNA was subjected to reverse transcription using random hexamers. An immunoSEQ multiplex PCR amplified TCR beta CDR3 over 54 Vbeta and 13 Jbeta. TCRdb ran MiXCR on the immunoSEQ multiplex PCR reads and lists one entry per CDR3 protein. In the table there are about 130,000 distinct CDR3 sequences, 90% to 95% of which are singletons.

The sample comprised CD8+ T cells from PBMCs. The origin of this receptor is a human donor with multiple sclerosis. The chain is built from TRBV19 and TRBJ1-1; 9 nucleotides agree with TRBD1. The CDR3 region has the DNA TGTGCCAGTAGATTGACAGGGGGAAAGACTGAAGCTTTCTTT. It is translated as CASRLTGGKTEAFF.